A selection of T cell receptor beta chains follows, all from one sample in a study of T-cell reconstitution after alpha-beta-depleted transplantation in children. TCRdb passed the PCR reads through MiXCR, listing each CDR3 protein once. The sample includes some 840,000 distinct CDR3 sequences, roughly 15% of them seen just once. The source was PBMCs, mostly from graft donor cells, collected 360 days after TCRalphabeta/CD19-depleted stem cell transplant. The receptors shown here come from a male patient younger than 18 who had a stem cell transplant for acute lymphoblastic leukemia, so the T cells may come from the graft donor. The CDR3 runs from the conserved cysteine through the conserved F or W. D genes are given only for firm matches. Rows may omit the clone size; those that give it use once, few, many or a size class.

d_call	cdr3_length	clone_size	j_call	v_call	cdr3_nt	cdr3_aa
-	17	-	TRBJ2-6	TRBV7-8	TGTGCCAGCAGCTCCCCCGACAGCCCTCAGTGGGCCAACGTCCTGACTTTC	CASSSPDSPQWANVLTF
-	15	many	TRBJ2-2	TRBV29-1	TGCAGCGTGGCCGGGAGCCCCGCGAACACCGGGGAGCTGTTTTTT	CSVAGSPANTGELFF
TRBD1	17	-	TRBJ2-7	TRBV25-1	TGTGCCAGCAGTGGAGGACAGGGCTCCGGAATCTCCTACGAGCAGTACTTC	CASSGGQGSGISYEQYF
-	15	few	TRBJ1-2	TRBV7-9	TGTGCCAGCAGCACACCGGGACCACATCTTGATGGCTACACCTTC	CASSTPGPHLDGYTF
-	17	-	TRBJ2-3	TRBV11-2	TGTGCCAGCAGCTTCGGGGGACTGCGACTTATTACAGATACGCAGTATTTT	CASSFGGLRLITDTQYF
TRBD1	18	-	TRBJ2-6	TRBV24-1	TGTGCCACCAGTGACTCCGGGACAGGGCACTCTGGGGCCAACGTCCTGACTTTC	CATSDSGTGHSGANVLTF
-	17	many	TRBJ2-3	TRBV27	TGTGCCAGCAGTCGCTCGGAGGGGGACAGCTACACAGATACGCAGTATTTT	CASSRSEGDSYTDTQYF
TRBD2	15	few	TRBJ2-2	TRBV20-1	TGCAGTGCTAGAATAGACGGGAGGTACACCGGGGAGCTGTTTTTT	CSARIDGRYTGELFF
TRBD1	13	few	TRBJ1-1	TRBV4-2	TGTGCCAGCAGCCAAGGCCGGGACAGAGAAGCTTTCTTT	CASSQGRDREAFF
TRBD2	14	few	TRBJ2-1	TRBV2	TGTGCCAGCAGTGCCGGCAGCGGGAGCTATGAGCAGTTCTTC	CASSAGSGSYEQFF
TRBD1	15	-	TRBJ1-3	TRBV4-1	TGCGCCAGCGGAAGGACAGGGCCGTCTGGAAACACCATATATTTT	CASGRTGPSGNTIYF
-	13	many	TRBJ2-7	TRBV12-3/TRBV12-4	TGTGCCAGCAGGCGCGGACAGCCCTACGAGCAGTACTTC	CASRRGQPYEQYF
-	11	few	TRBJ2-5	TRBV20-1	TGCAGTGCCACAGGTGTAAAGACCCAGTACTTC	CSATGVKTQYF